This T cell receptor beta chain was sequenced during a study of cytomegalovirus exposure and HLA in healthy donors. Germline lookup yields CDR1 MNHNS and CDR2 SASEGT. This CDR3 is 12 amino acids long. With 7 bases removed from V and 5 bases from J, the gap between germline ends came to 11 bases. Study results and limitations: Rare TCR sequences dominated, though some public TCRs recurred in many donors. It was about 180 TCR beta chains that were listed as cytomegalovirus-associated. A few CMV-associated chains were confirmed in vitro to be specific for CMV antigens.

The table came from immunoSEQ multiplex PCR; TCRdb's copy has only in-frame clones and leaves some out. The sample comprises some 260,000 clones, roughly 87% of which are singletons, and around 12% rests with the top ten. On this clone: What it binds is not known.

This chain connects TRBV6-1 to TRBJ2-5, with D perhaps TRBD1 (5 bases). The clonotype was recovered from a man between 18 and 29 years old in good health and CMV-seropositive. Input material: PBMCs. CDR3 residues: CASTRVIETQYF. The DNA of the CDR3 is TGTGCCAGCACCAGGGTGATCGAGACCCAGTACTTC.